One sample yielded the 27 T cell receptor beta chains listed below, sequenced in a study of early T cells in non-severe SARS-CoV-2 infection. TCRdb reprocessed the 5' RACE reads via MiXCR and lists one record per CDR3 protein. The sample contains around 34,000 distinct CDR3 sequences, 4.6% of which appear only once. Sequenced material: whole blood. The receptors were gathered from an adult who was a healthcare worker with PCR-confirmed SARS-CoV-2 infection or an uninfected control (not recorded which).

This clonotype was counted a few times. The rearrangement uses TRBV4-1 and TRBJ1-1; D might be TRBD1 (6 bases). The CDR3 consists of 15 residues. V lost 4 bases to trimming and J lost 3 bases, with 15 bases between them. The germline CDR1 and CDR2 sequences are MGHRA and YSYEKL. Here the CDR3 DNA reads TGCGCCAGCAGCCGAGGACCTTCAGGGGACACTGAAGCTTTCTTT. The encoded protein is CASSRGPSGDTEAFF.

This clonotype was recorded at least ten times. This chain links TRBV20-1 with TRBJ2-1; 7 positions match TRBD1. J was trimmed by 9 bases and V by 0 bases; bases with no gene match: 14. Germline assignment: CDR1 DFQATT and CDR2 SNEGSKA (reference sequence). The length of the CDR3 is 16 residues. As DNA, the CDR3 is TGCAGTGCTAGAGATTACCGGGACAGTTATACAACTGAGCAGTTCTTC. Its translation: CSARDYRDSYTTEQFF.

This clonotype was observed at least ten times. The chain joins TRBV6-5 to TRBJ2-1; 12 nucleotides line up with TRBD2. CDR1 and CDR2 from the germline V gene are MNHEY and SVGAGI. The CDR3 consists of 15 residues. J was trimmed by 6 bases and V by 4 bases; bases with no gene match: 4. The CDR3, as DNA: TGTGCCAGCAGTTCAAAGACTAGCGGGAGCAATGAGCAGTTCTTC. It specifies CASSSKTSGSNEQFF.

This clonotype was recorded many times. J is TRBJ1-2 and V is TRBV20-1, with D perhaps matching TRBD1 (6 bases). Germline V lookup: CDR1 DFQATT, CDR2 SNEGSKA (reference sequence). The CDR3 sequence is 13 residues long. The V gene lost 4 bases and the J gene lost 8 bases, with 17 bases spanning the gap. CDR3 loop: CSATLTGLGGYTF. The CDR3 DNA reads as TGCAGTGCTACCCTTACAGGGCTCGGGGGCTACACCTTC.

There are many counts of this clonotype. The gene calls are TRBV7-3 and TRBJ2-1, with unresolved D. The CDR3 covers 13 residues. Trimming took off 5 bases at V and 1 base at J, with 6 bases between the two ends. Germline V CDR1 and CDR2: SGHTA, FQGTGA. The CDR3 nucleotides read TGTGCCAGCAGCCTCGGATCCTACAATGAGCAGTTCTTC. Protein: CASSLGSYNEQFF.

This clonotype was recorded at least ten times. The rearrangement links TRBV29-1 to TRBJ2-3; D is undetermined. Trimming took off 0 bases at V and 1 base at J, with 20 bases between the two ends. CDR1 and CDR2 (germline): SQVTM, ANQGSEA. This CDR3 has 18 residues. The CDR3 protein is CSVEDGRVDQWGTDTQYF. For the CDR3, the DNA is TGCAGCGTTGAAGATGGAAGGGTAGACCAATGGGGCACAGATACGCAGTATTTT.

This clonotype was seen at least ten times. The rearrangement uses TRBV7-3 and TRBJ1-5; D call uncertain. CDR3 size: 13 residues. V lost 2 bases and J lost 5, with 7 bases in between. Germline CDR1 is SGHTA and CDR2 is FQGTGA. CDR3 loop: CASSLDVDQPQHF. DNA for the CDR3: TGTGCCAGCAGCTTAGATGTCGATCAGCCCCAGCATTTT.

This clonotype was seen repeatedly, ten times or more. V gene TRBV15 combines with J gene TRBJ1-6, with 7 bases lining up with TRBD1. Germline CDR1 is LNHNV and CDR2 is YYDKDF (reference sequence). Trimming took 8 bases from V and 7 from J; bases not matched to a gene: 5. CDR3 length equals 13 residues. The CDR3 bases are TGTGCCACCGAGGACAGGAGGAATTCACCCCTCCACTTT. Its translation is CATEDRRNSPLHF.

This clonotype was counted at least ten times. V gene TRBV4-1 combines with J gene TRBJ2-1; tentatively, D is TRBD2 (5 bases). CDR3 length: 15 residues. Trimming pared 1 base from V and 2 bases from J, leaving 9 bases between. Germline assignment: CDR1 MGHRA and CDR2 YSYEKL. This chain's CDR3 is CASSQGERPYNEQFF. In DNA form, the CDR3 reads TGCGCCAGCAGCCAAGGGGAGCGGCCCTACAATGAGCAGTTCTTC.

This clonotype was seen repeatedly, ten times or more. The chain recombines TRBV7-2 with TRBJ2-5, with 7 positions matching TRBD2. The V gene end was trimmed by 3 bases and the J gene end by 10 bases; junction bases not matched to a gene: 8. This CDR3 is 13 amino acids long. The germline CDR1 and CDR2 sequences are SGHTA and FQGNSA. CDR3 DNA: TGTGCCAGCAGCTTGCCGGCACGGGGGGACCAGTACTTC. This codes for CASSLPARGDQYF.

This clonotype was detected ten times or more. This chain connects TRBV4-2 to TRBJ2-7; D may be TRBD1 or TRBD2 (5 bases each). The CDR3 extends over 17 amino acids. V lost 1 base, J lost 7 bases, and 23 bases lay in between. Germline CDR1 reads LGHNA; CDR2 reads YNFKEQ. The CDR3 region is CASSQAPGPGPLGEQYF. The CDR3 DNA reads as TGTGCCAGCAGCCAAGCCCCGGGGCCAGGACCCTTGGGTGAGCAGTACTTC.

The CDR3 here is CASSGSGGAVEQYF. The DNA of the CDR3 is TGTGCCAGCAGCGGGAGCGGGGGGGCCGTCGAGCAGTACTTC. The chain couples TRBV7-8 to TRBJ2-7; 10 nucleotides line up with TRBD2. This CDR3 is 14 amino acids long. Trimming removed 5 bases from V and 6 bases from J; junction bases left unmatched: 7. Germline assignment: CDR1 SGHVS and CDR2 FQNEAQ.

This chain joins TRBV7-8 and TRBJ1-2, with TRBD1 matching over 10 bases. This CDR3 contains 15 residues. V shed 1 base, J shed 8 bases, and the junction held 7 bases outside the gene matches. Germline V gene sequence: CDR1 SGHVS, CDR2 FQNEAQ. CDR3 residues: CASSLGGTGAFGYTF. The CDR3 nucleotides read TGTGCCAGCAGCTTAGGTGGGACAGGGGCCTTCGGCTACACCTTC.

This clonotype was seen ten or more times. The chain carries TRBV20-1 and TRBJ2-5; D might be TRBD1 or TRBD2, each matching 5 bases. V lost 5 bases and J lost 5, with 15 bases in between. This CDR3 region has 13 residues. CDR1 is DFQATT and CDR2 is SNEGSKA in the germline V gene (reference sequence). The CDR3 coding sequence is TGCAGTGCTGCCCTGGGACCCCGGGAGACCCAGTACTTC. This encodes CSAALGPRETQYF.

This clonotype was seen at least ten times. V and J are TRBV12-3 or TRBV12-4 and TRBJ2-3; 7 bases are shared with TRBD1. V lost 4 bases to trimming and J lost 5 bases; unmatched junction nucleotides: 9. This CDR3 contains 15 residues. CDR3 DNA sequence: TGTGCCAGCAGTTCCCCCCACAGGGGAGAAGATACGCAGTATTTT. This sequence encodes CASSSPHRGEDTQYF.

The chain employs TRBV27 and TRBJ1-5; 7 bases are shared with TRBD1. CDR1 and CDR2 (germline): MNHEY, SMNVEV (reference sequence). The CDR3 contains 15 residues. V lost 5 bases to trimming and J lost 7 bases; unmatched junction nucleotides: 11. In nucleotides, the CDR3 is TGTGCCAGCAGTCCTGACAGGGCCCTGGGGCAGCCCCAGCATTTT. Translated: CASSPDRALGQPQHF.

This clonotype was counted many times. The V and J genes are TRBV12-3 or TRBV12-4 and TRBJ1-1; D may be TRBD1 (5 bases). V lost 4 bases and J lost 10, with 13 bases in between. The CDR3 extends over 12 amino acids. Written as DNA, the CDR3 is TGTGCCAGCAGTTCCTCCGGGGGTGCAGCTTTCTTT. It yields the protein CASSSSGGAAFF.

This clonotype was detected ten times or more. The chain combines TRBV24-1 with TRBJ2-1; D gene ambiguous. With 5 bases removed from V and 5 bases from J, the gap between germline ends came to 15 bases. The CDR3 extends over 15 amino acids. The germline V gene encodes CDR1 KGHDR and CDR2 SFDVKD. CDR3 in DNA: TGTGCCACCAGTGTAGGCAGAGGATTAGACAATGAGCAGTTCTTC. It encodes CATSVGRGLDNEQFF.

The sample holds many counts of this clonotype. This chain connects TRBV18 to TRBJ2-7; a weak D match, TRBD2 (6 bases). In germline, CDR1 is KGHSH, CDR2 LQKENI. Trimming took 6 bases from V and 2 from J, leaving 17 bases between them. The CDR3 contains 15 residues. CDR3 nucleotide sequence: TGTGCCAGCTCGCGGCGTAGCGGCGTAACCTACGAGCAGTACTTC. Protein sequence: CASSRRSGVTYEQYF.

This chain links TRBV9 with TRBJ2-7, with 12 bases matching TRBD2. With 4 bases clipped from V and 7 bases from J, the junction kept 9 bases outside the gene matches. This CDR3 comprises 15 residues. Germline V gene data show CDR1 as SGDLS and CDR2 as YYNGEE. CDR3 protein: CASSSLAGGMEEQYF. Written as DNA, the CDR3 is TGTGCCAGCAGCTCACTAGCGGGGGGAATGGAGGAGCAGTACTTC.

This clonotype was picked up a small number of times. This chain links TRBV3-1 with TRBJ1-1, with D hard to call. Germline V gene data show CDR1 as LGHDT and CDR2 as YNNKEL (reference sequence). V was pared by 8 bases and J by 1 base, with 14 bases between. The CDR3 length is 14 residues. CDR3 sequence (DNA): TGTGCCAGCCACGGGCCTACAACGAACACTGAAGCTTTCTTT. Its translation: CASHGPTTNTEAFF. The full variable domain, rest sourced from reference TRBV3-1 and TRBJ1-1, is DTAVSQTPKYLVTQMGNDKSIKCEQNLGHDTMYWYKQDSKKFLKIMFSYNNKELIINETVPNRFSPKSPDKAHLNLHINSLELGDSAVYFCASHGPTTNTEAFFGQGTRLTVV.

This clonotype was detected ten times or more. CDR3 nucleotide sequence: TGTGCCAGCAGCCATGGCGAAGCCGGGTGGAATGAGCAGTTCTTC. This sequence encodes CASSHGEAGWNEQFF. J is TRBJ2-1 and V is TRBV5-8; D call uncertain. Germline V gene lookup returns CDR1 SGHTS and CDR2 YDEGEE. The V end was cut by 4 bases, the J end by 7 bases, with 18 bases between. This CDR3 comprises 15 residues.

This clonotype appeared many times. The chain has TRBV2 and TRBJ2-5, with 8 bases lining up with TRBD1. CDR3 length: 13 residues. Germline V gene data show CDR1 as SNHLY and CDR2 as FYNNEI. Unmatched junction bases numbered 4, after V lost 6 bases and J lost 4 bases. The CDR3 bases are TGTGCCAGCAGAGGACAGGGTAGAGAGACCCAGTACTTC. Encoded protein: CASRGQGRETQYF.

The table lists this clonotype with many counts. This rearrangement joins TRBV29-1 to TRBJ2-3; no firm D call. Germline V gives CDR1 SQVTM, CDR2 ANQGSEA. The CDR3 is 13 amino acids. The V end lost 3 bases, the J end lost 6 bases, and 13 bases lay between the germline ends. In nucleotides, the CDR3 is TGCAGCGTTGAGCCCCCCAGCTCCGATACGCAGTATTTT. Protein product: CSVEPPSSDTQYF.

This clonotype was recorded at least ten times. CDR3 sequence: CASSLLGDTEAFF. DNA of the CDR3: TGCGCCAGCAGCTTGTTAGGGGACACTGAAGCTTTCTTT. The rearrangement links TRBV5-1 to TRBJ1-1; perhaps TRBD1 as D (5 bases). Trimming took off 1 base at V and 3 bases at J, with 7 bases between the two ends. The CDR3 consists of 13 residues. Per the germline V gene, CDR1 is SGHRS and CDR2 is YFSETQ.

The chain carries TRBV3-1 and TRBJ1-2; D is ambiguous. This CDR3 is 13 amino acids long. V was clipped by 4 bases and J by 8 bases, with 14 bases between them. CDR1 and CDR2 from the germline V gene are LGHDT and YNNKEL (reference sequence). The CDR3 DNA is TGTGCCAGCAGCCTCCAGACGGACGAAGGCTACACCTTC. This sequence encodes CASSLQTDEGYTF.

This clonotype was counted ten times or more. The chain joins TRBV20-1 to TRBJ2-3, with a possible D match to TRBD2 (6 bases). Trimming shortened V by 7 bases and J by 5 bases, and 13 bases separated the two germline ends. CDR1 is DFQATT, CDR2 SNEGSKA, per germline (reference sequence). The CDR3 length is 12 residues. CDR3: CSGGGSQDTQYF. The CDR3 DNA reads as TGCAGTGGAGGAGGGAGCCAAGATACGCAGTATTTT.